This section outlines one TCR beta chain sequence together with its context. The sample comes from a study of blood T cell repertoires in COVID-19. Germline loops: CDR1 SGHVS, CDR2 FNYEAQ. Trimming removed 2 bases at V and 1 base at J, with 10 bases between. The length of the CDR3 is 15 residues. Original handling: The assay estimated nucleated cells by amplifying reference gene primers. Method: immunoSEQ multiplex PCR; TCRdb's copy keeps in-frame clones and lacks some. The V and J calls and clone size are taken from that table; D and trimming were inferred from the DNA. The sample shows fewer than 350,000 clones, around 84% of them seen only once.

V usage is TRBV7-6 and J usage is TRBJ2-3; D may be TRBD1 (6 bases). The sequence came from a woman aged 25 to 39 who had been exposed to COVID-19. Sequencing was performed on PBMCs or T cells enriched from blood (not recorded which). The CDR3 DNA reads TGTGCCAGCAGCTTAAGGGGGTTACGCACAGATACGCAGTATTTT. Its protein is CASSLRGLRTDTQYF.